The present T cell receptor (beta chain) was sequenced within a study of CD8 T cells in Susac syndrome. RNA totalling 0.5 to 1 ug underwent reverse transcription with random hexamers. A multiplex approach, immunoSEQ multiplex PCR, amplified TCR beta CDR3 across 54 Vbeta and 13 Jbeta. TCRdb called the immunoSEQ multiplex PCR reads again in MiXCR, with one record for every CDR3 protein. The sample consists of about 130,000 distinct CDR3 sequences, approximately 93% of them appearing once. The length of the CDR3 is 15 residues. Germline assignment: CDR1 PRHDT and CDR2 FYEKMQ (reference sequence). With 2 bases clipped from V and 8 bases from J, the junction kept 5 bases outside the gene matches. Sequencing of TCR beta was performed on blood CD8+ and CD4+ T cells. Included as multiple sclerosis controls were treatment-naive patients who had stable or active relapsing-remitting disease. Bulk CD8+ and CD4+ cells came from magnetic negative isolation; CD8+ TEMRA by FACS.

The chain joins TRBV13 to TRBJ2-1; 11 positions match TRBD2. The origin of this receptor is a human donor with multiple sclerosis. The sample was CD8+ T cells from PBMCs. CDR3 coding DNA: TGTGCCAGCAGCTTAACTAGCGGGAGTAGTTATGAGCAGTTCTTC. Amino acid sequence: CASSLTSGSSYEQFF. Looking up the rest from reference TRBV13 and TRBJ2-1 gives the full variable domain: AAGVIQSPRHLIKEKRETATLKCYPIPRHDTVYWYQQGPGQDPQFLISFYEKMQSDKGSIPDRFSAQQFSDYHSELNMSSLELGDSALYFCASSLTSGSSYEQFFGPGTRLTVL.